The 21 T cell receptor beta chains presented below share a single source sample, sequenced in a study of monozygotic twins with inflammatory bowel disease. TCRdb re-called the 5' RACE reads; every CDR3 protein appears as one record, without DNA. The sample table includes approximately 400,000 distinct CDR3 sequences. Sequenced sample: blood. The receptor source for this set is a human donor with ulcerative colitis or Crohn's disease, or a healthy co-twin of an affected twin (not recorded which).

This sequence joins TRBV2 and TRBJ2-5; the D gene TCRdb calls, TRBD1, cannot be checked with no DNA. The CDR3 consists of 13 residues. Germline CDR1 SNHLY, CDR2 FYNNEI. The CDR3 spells CASSGVGKETQYF. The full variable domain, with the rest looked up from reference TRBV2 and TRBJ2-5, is EPEVTQTPSHQVTQMGQEVILRCVPISNHLYFYWYRQILGQKVEFLVSFYNNEISEKSEIFDDQFSVERPDGSNFTLKIRSTKLEDSAMYFCASSGVGKETQYFGPGTRLLVL.

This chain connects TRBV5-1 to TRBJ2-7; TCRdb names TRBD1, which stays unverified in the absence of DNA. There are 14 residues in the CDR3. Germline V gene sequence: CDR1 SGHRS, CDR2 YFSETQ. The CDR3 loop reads CASSLGGRTYEQYF.

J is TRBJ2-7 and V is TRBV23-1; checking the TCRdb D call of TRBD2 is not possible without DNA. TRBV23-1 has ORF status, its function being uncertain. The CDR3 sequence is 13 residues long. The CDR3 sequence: CASSQGWANEQYF.

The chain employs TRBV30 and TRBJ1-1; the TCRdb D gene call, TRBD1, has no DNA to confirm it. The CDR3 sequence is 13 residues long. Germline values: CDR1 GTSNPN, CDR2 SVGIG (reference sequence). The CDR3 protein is CAWSVTGGTEAFF.

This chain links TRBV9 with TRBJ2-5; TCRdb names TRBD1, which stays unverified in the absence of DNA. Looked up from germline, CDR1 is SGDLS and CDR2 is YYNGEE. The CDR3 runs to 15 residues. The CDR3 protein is CASSVGGGLSETQYF. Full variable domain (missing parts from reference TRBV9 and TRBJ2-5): DSGVTQTPKHLITATGQRVTLRCSPRSGDLSVYWYQQSLDQGLQFLIQYYNGEERAKGNILERFSAQQFPDLHSELNLSSLELGDSALYFCASSVGGGLSETQYFGPGTRLLVL.

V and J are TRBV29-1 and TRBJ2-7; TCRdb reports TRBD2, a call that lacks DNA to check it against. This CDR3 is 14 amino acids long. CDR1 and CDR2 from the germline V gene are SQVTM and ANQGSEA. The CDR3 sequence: CSEKGTSGAYEQYF.

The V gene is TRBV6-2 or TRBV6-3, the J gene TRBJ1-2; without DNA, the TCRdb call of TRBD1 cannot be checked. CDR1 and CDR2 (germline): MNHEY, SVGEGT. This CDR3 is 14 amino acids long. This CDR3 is CASNGGTPNYGYTF.

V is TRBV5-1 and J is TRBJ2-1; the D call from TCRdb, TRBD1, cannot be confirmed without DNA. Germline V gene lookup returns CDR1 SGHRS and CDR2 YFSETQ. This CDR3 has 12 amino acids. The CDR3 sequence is CATETVMNEQFF.

CDR3 amino acids: CASKRVPRRGYTF. The rearrangement uses TRBV21-1 and TRBJ1-2. TRBV21-1 is tagged as a pseudogene. This CDR3 contains 13 residues.

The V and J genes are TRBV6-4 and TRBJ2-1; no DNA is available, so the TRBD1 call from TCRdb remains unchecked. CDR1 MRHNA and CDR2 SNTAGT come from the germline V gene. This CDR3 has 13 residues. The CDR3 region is CASRGQGRGEQFF.

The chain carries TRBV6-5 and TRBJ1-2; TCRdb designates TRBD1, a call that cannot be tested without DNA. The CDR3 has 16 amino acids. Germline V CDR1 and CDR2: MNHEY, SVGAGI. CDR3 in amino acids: CASSSGQGVFNYGYTF.

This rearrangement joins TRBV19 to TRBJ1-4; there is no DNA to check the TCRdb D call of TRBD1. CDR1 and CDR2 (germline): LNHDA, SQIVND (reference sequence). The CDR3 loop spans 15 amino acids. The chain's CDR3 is CASSTPGRTNEKLFF.

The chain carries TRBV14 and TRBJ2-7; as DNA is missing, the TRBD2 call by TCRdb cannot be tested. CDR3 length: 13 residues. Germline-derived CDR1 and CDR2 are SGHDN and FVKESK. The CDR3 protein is CASSPAGSYEQYF.

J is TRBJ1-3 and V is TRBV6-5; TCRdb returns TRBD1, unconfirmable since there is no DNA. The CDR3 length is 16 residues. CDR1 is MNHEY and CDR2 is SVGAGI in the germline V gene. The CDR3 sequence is CASSYLGQGNGNTIYF.

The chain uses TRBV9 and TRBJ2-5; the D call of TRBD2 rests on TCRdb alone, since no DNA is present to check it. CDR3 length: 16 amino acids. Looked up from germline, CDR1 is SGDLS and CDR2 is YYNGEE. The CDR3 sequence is CASSVGRREGRETQYF.

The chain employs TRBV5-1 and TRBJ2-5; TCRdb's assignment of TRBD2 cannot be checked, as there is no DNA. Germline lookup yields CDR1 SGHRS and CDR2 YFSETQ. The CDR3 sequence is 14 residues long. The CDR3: CASSFGGPQETQYF.

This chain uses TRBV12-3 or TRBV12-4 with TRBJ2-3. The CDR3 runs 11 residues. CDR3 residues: CASTQTDTQYF.

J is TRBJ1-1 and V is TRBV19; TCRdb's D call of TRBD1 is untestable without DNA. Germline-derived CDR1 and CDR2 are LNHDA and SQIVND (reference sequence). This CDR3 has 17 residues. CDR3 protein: CASTGTGTNVGNTEAFF.

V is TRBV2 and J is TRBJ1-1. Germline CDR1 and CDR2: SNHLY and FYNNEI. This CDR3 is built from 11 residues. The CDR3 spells CASSLGILAFF.

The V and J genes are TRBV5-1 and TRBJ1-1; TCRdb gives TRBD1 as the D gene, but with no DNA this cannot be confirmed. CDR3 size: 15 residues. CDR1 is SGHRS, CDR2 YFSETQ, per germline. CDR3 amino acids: CASSSRGGGNTEAFF.

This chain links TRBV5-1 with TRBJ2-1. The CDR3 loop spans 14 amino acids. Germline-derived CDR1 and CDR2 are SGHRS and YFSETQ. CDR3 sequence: CASKVGGAYNEQFF. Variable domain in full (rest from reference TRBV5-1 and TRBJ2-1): KAGVTQTPRYLIKTRGQQVTLSCSPISGHRSVSWYQQTPGQGLQFLFEYFSETQRNKGNFPGRFSGRQFSNSRSEMNVSTLELGDSALYLCASKVGGAYNEQFFGPGTRLTVL.